This entry lists 16 T cell receptor beta chains sequenced from one sample in a study of cytomegalovirus exposure and HLA in healthy donors. PCR used 60 Vbeta primers and 13 Jbeta primers. Some clones are missing from TCRdb's copy, which holds only in-frame ones; the method was immunoSEQ multiplex PCR. The sample contains 150,000 to 200,000 clones, about 85% of which appear only once. The sequencing sample was made of PBMCs. These receptors were obtained from a man between 18 and 29 years old in good health and CMV-seronegative.

The chain links TRBV10-3 to TRBJ2-7; TRBD2 is a possible D gene (6 bases). The V gene's germline CDR1 is ENHRY and CDR2 SYGVKD. Trimming left V 6 bases short and J 2 bases short, with 20 bases between. The CDR3 has 16 amino acids. The CDR3: CAIREDGTLRTYEQYF. DNA for the CDR3: TGTGCCATCAGGGAGGATGGGACTCTCAGGACCTACGAGCAGTACTTC.

The chain couples TRBV10-3 to TRBJ2-2; 7 bases are a match to TRBD2. The CDR3 runs to 15 residues. With 6 bases clipped from V and 2 bases from J, the junction kept 6 bases outside the gene matches. Germline CDR1 reads ENHRY; CDR2 reads SYGVKD. CDR3 sequence: CAIRTPTSNTGELFF. The CDR3 coding sequence is TGTGCCATCAGAACCCCGACTAGCAACACCGGGGAGCTGTTTTTT.

For the CDR3, the DNA is TGTGCCAGCAGTTTACTCCCTTCCCGACTAGTTTCCACAGATACGCAGTATTTT. The encoded protein is CASSLLPSRLVSTDTQYF. This sequence joins TRBV28 and TRBJ2-3; TRBD2 is a possible D gene (6 bases). Germline CDR1 MDHEN, CDR2 SYDVKM. V was cut by 2 bases and J by 2 bases, with 20 bases left in between. The CDR3 consists of 18 residues.

This chain connects TRBV7-9 to TRBJ2-7; 8 nucleotides agree with TRBD1. The CDR3 is 14 amino acids. The V gene end was trimmed by 5 bases and the J gene end by 1 base; junction bases not matched to a gene: 4. Germline V gives CDR1 SEHNR, CDR2 FQNEAQ (reference sequence). CDR3 in DNA: TGTGCCAGCAGCCGACGACAGGGGTCCTACGAGCAGTACTTC. Translation: CASSRRQGSYEQYF.

The gene calls are TRBV4-2 and TRBJ2-5; 8 bases line up with TRBD2. The trim removed 0 bases at V and 7 bases at J, leaving 13 bases unmatched. The CDR3 runs 17 residues. CDR1 is LGHNA and CDR2 is YNFKEQ in the germline V gene. DNA for the CDR3: TGTGCCAGCAGCCAAGATCAGGGGCTAGCGGGTGGGTGGACCCAGTACTTC. The encoded protein is CASSQDQGLAGGWTQYF.

The rearrangement joins TRBV15 to TRBJ2-5; D is perhaps TRBD1 (6 bases). CDR1 LNHNV and CDR2 YYDKDF come from the germline V gene (reference sequence). The V end was cut by 3 bases, the J end by 1 base, with 15 bases between. This CDR3 has 16 amino acids. The CDR3 protein is CATSRGDTTPQETQYF. CDR3 in DNA: TGTGCCACCAGCAGGGGGGACACCACTCCCCAAGAGACCCAGTACTTC.

CDR3 in amino acids: CASNLDRDEKLFF. The CDR3 DNA reads TGTGCCAGCAACTTGGACAGGGATGAAAAACTGTTTTTT. The V and J genes are TRBV28 and TRBJ1-4; TRBD1 matches at 8 bases. The CDR3 totals 13 residues. The germline CDR1 and CDR2 sequences are MDHEN and SYDVKM. V lost 7 bases to trimming and J lost 6 bases; unmatched junction nucleotides: 4.

The chain combines TRBV6-5 with TRBJ1-4; no clear D gene. V was trimmed by 6 bases and J by 4 bases, leaving 15 bases between them. CDR1 is MNHEY, CDR2 SVGAGI, per germline. This CDR3 contains 15 residues. CDR3 sequence: CASSLNPVLNEKLFF. In DNA, the CDR3 is TGTGCCAGCAGCCTAAACCCGGTTCTTAATGAAAAACTGTTTTTT.

This chain uses TRBV7-2 with TRBJ1-5, with D maybe TRBD1 (6 bases). V shed 3 bases and J shed 0 bases, with 9 bases lying between them. Germline CDR1 reads SGHTA; CDR2 reads FQGNSA. CDR3 length: 15 amino acids. CDR3 sequence: CASSLRTASNQPQHF. The CDR3 region has the DNA TGTGCCAGCAGCTTGAGGACAGCTAGCAATCAGCCCCAGCATTTT.

The rearrangement joins TRBV29-1 to TRBJ2-7; weak D call: TRBD1 (6 bases). V was pared by 4 bases and J by 2 bases, with 9 bases between. Looked up from germline, CDR1 is SQVTM and CDR2 is ANQGSEA. This CDR3 comprises 12 residues. The CDR3 loop reads CSVGNRAYEQYF. CDR3 bases: TGCAGCGTTGGAAACAGGGCCTACGAGCAGTACTTC.

The gene calls are TRBV7-8 and TRBJ2-5; no clear D gene. Gene TRBJ2-7 matches the end of the DNA better, so the J call may be wrong. This CDR3 is built from 14 residues. CDR1 is SGHVS and CDR2 is FQNEAQ in the germline V gene. The CDR3 DNA sequence: TGTGCCAGCAGCTTAGCCCCTACCTCCTACGAGCAGTACTTC. As protein: CASSLAPTSYEQYF.

The chain combines TRBV5-6 with TRBJ2-7; possible D gene TRBD2, 7 bases. The ends were cut back, 1 base at V and 4 bases at J, with 15 bases in the middle. The CDR3 is 15 amino acids. The germline gives CDR1 SGHDT, CDR2 YYEEEE. This CDR3 reads CASSLWEGGIYEQYF. The CDR3 region has the DNA TGTGCCAGCAGCTTGTGGGAGGGGGGGATATACGAGCAGTACTTC.

The table lists this clone with a count of one. The rearrangement joins TRBV5-4 to TRBJ2-5, with 9 bases fitting TRBD1. The J call may be faulty, since TRBJ2-7 better matches the DNA end. The CDR3 is 14 amino acids. The V gene's germline CDR1 is SGHNT and CDR2 YYREEE (reference sequence). The DNA for the CDR3 is TGTGCCAGCAGCTTAGACAGGGGGTCGTACGAGCAGTACTTC. The encoded protein is CASSLDRGSYEQYF.

The chain joins TRBV28 to TRBJ1-1; D not resolved. The V end lost 4 bases, the J end lost 1 base, and 13 bases lay between the germline ends. This CDR3 region has 15 residues. Germline lookup yields CDR1 MDHEN and CDR2 SYDVKM. Here the CDR3 reads CASSSEGAKNTEAFF. In DNA, the CDR3 is TGTGCCAGCAGTTCAGAGGGAGCCAAGAACACTGAAGCTTTCTTT.

The rearrangement links TRBV18 to TRBJ2-2; no clear D gene. Germline values: CDR1 KGHSH, CDR2 LQKENI. The V and J ends lost 0 bases and 0 bases respectively, with 5 bases between them. There are 15 residues in the CDR3. This CDR3 reads CASSPPGANTGELFF. Written as DNA, the CDR3 is TGTGCCAGCTCACCACCGGGCGCGAACACCGGGGAGCTGTTTTTT.

This rearrangement joins TRBV5-4 to TRBJ2-2, with 10 bases that match TRBD2. The CDR3 is made up of 17 amino acids. V lost 7 bases to trimming and J lost 7 bases; unmatched junction nucleotides: 16. Germline V gene data show CDR1 as SGHNT and CDR2 as YYREEE (reference sequence). Written as DNA, the CDR3 is TGTGCCAGCTCCACTAGCGGGACTAGCTTTGACGGCGGGGAGCTGTTTTTT. This gives the protein CASSTSGTSFDGGELFF.